The rows below give T cell receptor beta chains drawn from one sample of a study of blood T cell repertoires in COVID-19. The repertoire was sequenced with immunoSEQ multiplex PCR; TCRdb's copy has only in-frame clones and lacks some. The sample contains over 200,000 clones, about 85% of which appear only once. Sequencing was done on a sample of PBMCs or T cells enriched from blood (not recorded which). The source of these receptors is a man under 40 who had recovered from COVID-19. The CDR3 runs from the conserved cysteine through the conserved F or W. D genes are given only for firm matches. Not every row has a clone size; where given, it reads once, few, many or a size class.

j_gene: TRBJ1-6; v_gene: TRBV7-2; abundance: NA; d_gene: NA; CDR3nt: TGTGCCAGCAGCTTAGACAGGAAAAATTCACCCCTCCACTTT; CDR3aa: CASSLDRKNSPLHF
j_gene: TRBJ1-5; v_gene: TRBV7-4; abundance: NA; d_gene: NA; CDR3nt: TGTCCCACCCCCGCCGCATACGGGGGGGGCAGCAATCAGCCCCAGCATTTT; CDR3aa: CPTPAAYGGGSNQPQHF
j_gene: TRBJ1-6; v_gene: TRBV6-5; abundance: few; d_gene: TRBD1; CDR3nt: TGTGCCAGCAGGTCCACAGGGGGAGGTTCACCCCTCCACTTT; CDR3aa: CASRSTGGGSPLHF
j_gene: TRBJ1-3; v_gene: TRBV4-2; abundance: NA; d_gene: NA; CDR3nt: TGTGCCAGCAGCCAAGATTATGTTACAGTAGGCTCTGGAAACACCATATATTTT; CDR3aa: CASSQDYVTVGSGNTIYF
j_gene: TRBJ2-2; v_gene: TRBV6-5; abundance: NA; d_gene: NA; CDR3nt: TGTGCCAGCAGTAACGGAGATGGCACCGGGGAGCTGTTTTTT; CDR3aa: CASSNGDGTGELFF
j_gene: TRBJ2-1; v_gene: TRBV19; abundance: NA; d_gene: NA; CDR3nt: TGTGCCAGTAGTATAGCCCCAATCCAGGAGGGTAATGAGCAGTTCTTC; CDR3aa: CASSIAPIQEGNEQFF
j_gene: TRBJ2-1; v_gene: TRBV7-6; abundance: NA; d_gene: NA; CDR3nt: TGTGCCAGCAGCTTAACGGCAGCGGCGGGTTACAATGAGCAGTTCTTC; CDR3aa: CASSLTAAAGYNEQFF
j_gene: TRBJ1-4; v_gene: TRBV4-3; abundance: NA; d_gene: TRBD1; CDR3nt: TGCGCCAGCAGCCAAGAAGACAGGGGGGATGAAAAACTGTTTTTT; CDR3aa: CASSQEDRGDEKLFF
j_gene: TRBJ2-3; v_gene: TRBV4-1; abundance: NA; d_gene: TRBD1; CDR3nt: TGCGCCAGCAGCCTACCCCCGGACAGGGTATTCACAGATACGCAGTATTTT; CDR3aa: CASSLPPDRVFTDTQYF
j_gene: TRBJ2-3; v_gene: TRBV6-2/TRBV6-3; abundance: NA; d_gene: TRBD2; CDR3nt: TGTGCCAGCAGTTACGGACTAGCCGATACGCAGTATTTT; CDR3aa: CASSYGLADTQYF
j_gene: TRBJ1-1; v_gene: TRBV9; abundance: NA; d_gene: NA; CDR3nt: TGTGCCAGCAGCCCTAGACCTACAGGGAACACTGAAGCTTTCTTT; CDR3aa: CASSPRPTGNTEAFF
j_gene: TRBJ2-7; v_gene: TRBV28; abundance: NA; d_gene: NA; CDR3nt: TGTGCCAGCAGTTCCCCGGGGAGAGGGGAGCAGTACTTC; CDR3aa: CASSSPGRGEQYF
j_gene: TRBJ1-4; v_gene: TRBV18; abundance: NA; d_gene: NA; CDR3nt: TGTGCCAGCTCACCACCATCGGGTGGAAAACTGTTTTTT; CDR3aa: CASSPPSGGKLFF
j_gene: TRBJ2-7; v_gene: TRBV27; abundance: NA; d_gene: NA; CDR3nt: TGTGCCAGCAGCCTCGCGGCGGGGGAGCAGTACTTC; CDR3aa: CASSLAAGEQYF
j_gene: TRBJ2-5; v_gene: TRBV5-1; abundance: NA; d_gene: NA; CDR3nt: TGCGCCAGCAGCTTGGGACGGTCGGGGGAGACCCAGTACTTC; CDR3aa: CASSLGRSGETQYF
j_gene: TRBJ2-7; v_gene: TRBV19; abundance: NA; d_gene: NA; CDR3nt: TGTGCCAGTAGTATAGATGCGCAGGGTCTCCACTCCTACGAGCAGTACTTC; CDR3aa: CASSIDAQGLHSYEQYF
j_gene: TRBJ1-2; v_gene: TRBV30; abundance: NA; d_gene: NA; CDR3nt: TGTGCCTGGAGTGCCACAAAGGGGAAGTCTGGCTACACCTTC; CDR3aa: CAWSATKGKSGYTF
j_gene: TRBJ1-1; v_gene: TRBV9; abundance: NA; d_gene: NA; CDR3nt: TGTGCCAGCAGCCCCCACACGACTAGAGGGACTGAAGCTTTCTTT; CDR3aa: CASSPHTTRGTEAFF
j_gene: TRBJ2-5; v_gene: TRBV9; abundance: NA; d_gene: NA; CDR3nt: TGTGCCAGCAGCGTAGATCTAGAGACCCAGTACTTC; CDR3aa: CASSVDLETQYF
j_gene: TRBJ1-6; v_gene: TRBV7-8; abundance: NA; d_gene: NA; CDR3nt: TGTGCCAGCAGCTCCGCCCGCCTTCTGGGCTCACCCCTCCACTTT; CDR3aa: CASSSARLLGSPLHF
j_gene: TRBJ2-5; v_gene: TRBV24-1; abundance: NA; d_gene: TRBD2; CDR3nt: TGTGCCACTCAAGGTAGCGGGAGGTACCAAGAGACCCAGTACTTC; CDR3aa: CATQGSGRYQETQYF
j_gene: TRBJ2-3; v_gene: TRBV6-4; abundance: NA; d_gene: NA; CDR3nt: TGTGCCAGCAGCCCCAGCAGCGGCCGCACAGATACGCAGTATTTT; CDR3aa: CASSPSSGRTDTQYF
j_gene: TRBJ2-3; v_gene: TRBV5-8; abundance: NA; d_gene: NA; CDR3nt: TGTGCCAGCAGCTTCAGACAAACTAGCACAGATACGCAGTATTTT; CDR3aa: CASSFRQTSTDTQYF
j_gene: TRBJ2-3; v_gene: TRBV4-1; abundance: NA; d_gene: NA; CDR3nt: TGCGCCAGCAGCCAAAAAGGAGCGGTATCCCCAGATACGCAGTATTTT; CDR3aa: CASSQKGAVSPDTQYF
j_gene: TRBJ2-5; v_gene: TRBV12-3/TRBV12-4; abundance: NA; d_gene: NA; CDR3nt: TGTGCCAGCAGTTTCGGGGTCGAGACCCAGTACTTC; CDR3aa: CASSFGVETQYF
j_gene: TRBJ1-6; v_gene: TRBV9; abundance: NA; d_gene: NA; CDR3nt: TGTGCCAGCAGCCGACAGTCCACGCGGGGGTCACCCCTCCACTTT; CDR3aa: CASSRQSTRGSPLHF
j_gene: TRBJ2-7; v_gene: TRBV14; abundance: NA; d_gene: TRBD1; CDR3nt: TGTGCCAGCAGCCAAGAGGAAAGCCCCCGGGACAGGGCCTACGAGCAGTACTTC; CDR3aa: CASSQEESPRDRAYEQYF
j_gene: TRBJ1-1; v_gene: TRBV3-1/TRBV3-2; abundance: NA; d_gene: NA; CDR3nt: TGTGCCAGCAGCCAAGAAAGCGGGACTGAAGCTTTCTTT; CDR3aa: CASSQESGTEAFF
j_gene: TRBJ2-2; v_gene: TRBV7-6; abundance: NA; d_gene: NA; CDR3nt: TGTGCCAGCAGCTTACGGGCAGGGGCCCCCGGGGAGCTGTTTTTT; CDR3aa: CASSLRAGAPGELFF
j_gene: TRBJ1-3; v_gene: TRBV6-1; abundance: NA; d_gene: NA; CDR3nt: TGTGCCAGCAGTGAGACAGGCGTGGGACGTGGAAACACCATATATTTT; CDR3aa: CASSETGVGRGNTIYF
j_gene: TRBJ2-3; v_gene: TRBV27; abundance: NA; d_gene: TRBD1; CDR3nt: TGTGCCAGCAGTTTCCAGGGGGCGAGCACAGATACGCAGTATTTT; CDR3aa: CASSFQGASTDTQYF
j_gene: TRBJ1-2; v_gene: TRBV6-5; abundance: NA; d_gene: TRBD1; CDR3nt: TGTGCCAGCAGCCCCAGGACAGGGGGGGATGGCTACACCTTC; CDR3aa: CASSPRTGGDGYTF
j_gene: TRBJ2-3; v_gene: TRBV11-3; abundance: NA; d_gene: NA; CDR3nt: TGTGCCAGCAGCGGGACAGGCGGGGGGGAAGCAGATACGCAGTATTTT; CDR3aa: CASSGTGGGEADTQYF
j_gene: TRBJ1-1; v_gene: TRBV27; abundance: NA; d_gene: NA; CDR3nt: TGTGCCAGCCTACCATTAGGGGGTACTGAAGCTTTCTTT; CDR3aa: CASLPLGGTEAFF
j_gene: TRBJ2-7; v_gene: TRBV7-2; abundance: NA; d_gene: NA; CDR3nt: TGTGCCAGCAGCCTGGGGGGACAGACCTACGAGCAGTACTTC; CDR3aa: CASSLGGQTYEQYF
j_gene: TRBJ2-2; v_gene: TRBV19; abundance: NA; d_gene: NA; CDR3nt: TGTGCCAGTAGTGCCCGTCTAGAGCTGTTTTTT; CDR3aa: CASSARLELFF
j_gene: TRBJ2-3; v_gene: TRBV3-1/TRBV3-2; abundance: NA; d_gene: NA; CDR3nt: TGTGCCAGCAGCCAAGGCATGGGCGCGGGGATGGCAGATACGCAGTATTTT; CDR3aa: CASSQGMGAGMADTQYF
j_gene: TRBJ1-2; v_gene: TRBV7-6; abundance: NA; d_gene: NA; CDR3nt: TGTGCCAGCAGCTCCGGCGGGGGGGCGGGCTATGGCTACACCTTC; CDR3aa: CASSSGGGAGYGYTF
j_gene: TRBJ2-1; v_gene: TRBV15; abundance: NA; d_gene: NA; CDR3nt: TGTGCCACCAGCAGTACACTAGTTGAGCAGTTCTTC; CDR3aa: CATSSTLVEQFF
j_gene: TRBJ1-2; v_gene: TRBV6-5; abundance: NA; d_gene: NA; CDR3nt: TGTGCCAGCATTCCCGCGGGGAGTGGCTACACCTTC; CDR3aa: CASIPAGSGYTF
j_gene: TRBJ2-1; v_gene: TRBV3-1/TRBV3-2; abundance: NA; d_gene: TRBD2; CDR3nt: TGTGCCAGCAGCCAAGCGCGGCGGGAGAGGAATGAGCAGTTCTTC; CDR3aa: CASSQARRERNEQFF
j_gene: TRBJ1-5; v_gene: TRBV5-1; abundance: NA; d_gene: NA; CDR3nt: TGCGCCAGCAGCACAGGGACGGGTATTCAGCCCCAGCATTTT; CDR3aa: CASSTGTGIQPQHF
j_gene: TRBJ2-1; v_gene: TRBV10-2; abundance: NA; d_gene: TRBD2; CDR3nt: TGCGCCAGCATGAGCGGGGGCAATGAGCAGTTCTTC; CDR3aa: CASMSGGNEQFF
j_gene: TRBJ1-5; v_gene: TRBV7-8; abundance: NA; d_gene: NA; CDR3nt: TGTGCCAGCAGCTTAGGACAGCTGAATCAGCCCCAGCATTTT; CDR3aa: CASSLGQLNQPQHF
j_gene: TRBJ2-3; v_gene: TRBV7-3; abundance: NA; d_gene: NA; CDR3nt: TGTGCCAGCAGCCGAGGAACTAGCACAGATACGCAGTATTTT; CDR3aa: CASSRGTSTDTQYF
j_gene: TRBJ1-6; v_gene: TRBV6-5; abundance: NA; d_gene: TRBD1; CDR3nt: TGTGCCAGCAGTACAGGGGGCAATTCACCCCTCCACTTT; CDR3aa: CASSTGGNSPLHF
j_gene: TRBJ2-7; v_gene: TRBV6-5; abundance: NA; d_gene: NA; CDR3nt: TGTGCCAGCAGTTACTCCCGTTTCTCCTACGAGCAGTACTTC; CDR3aa: CASSYSRFSYEQYF
j_gene: TRBJ1-5; v_gene: TRBV28; abundance: NA; d_gene: NA; CDR3nt: TGTGCCAGCAGTCTCTCCAGTCCCAATCAGCCCCAGCATTTT; CDR3aa: CASSLSSPNQPQHF